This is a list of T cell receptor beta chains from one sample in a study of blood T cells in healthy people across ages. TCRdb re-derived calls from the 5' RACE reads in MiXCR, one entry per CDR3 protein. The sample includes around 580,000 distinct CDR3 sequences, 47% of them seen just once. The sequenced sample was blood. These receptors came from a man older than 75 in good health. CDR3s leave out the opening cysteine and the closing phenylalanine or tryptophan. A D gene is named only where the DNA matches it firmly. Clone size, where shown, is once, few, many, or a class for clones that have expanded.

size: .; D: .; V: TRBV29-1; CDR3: SVEGPGRDSYEQY
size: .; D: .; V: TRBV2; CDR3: ASSEPLNNEQF
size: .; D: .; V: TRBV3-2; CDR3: AVRDSPLH
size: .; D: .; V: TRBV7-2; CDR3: ASSLTEGQPQH
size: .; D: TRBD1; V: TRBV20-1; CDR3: SVLGQGIHNEQF
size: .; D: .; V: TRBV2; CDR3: ASSESTSSETQY
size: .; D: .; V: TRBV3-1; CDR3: ASSQIYNEQF
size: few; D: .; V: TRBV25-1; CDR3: ASSASGSTDTQY
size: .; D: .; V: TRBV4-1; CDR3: ASSQHHESSYEQY
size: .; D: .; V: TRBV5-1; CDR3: ASSYSDTVLTEAF
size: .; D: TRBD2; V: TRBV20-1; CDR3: SALGTSGYYNEQF
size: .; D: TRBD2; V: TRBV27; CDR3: ASTYIAGGRHTQY
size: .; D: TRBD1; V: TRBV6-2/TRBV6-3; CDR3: ASTPQGAYTEAF
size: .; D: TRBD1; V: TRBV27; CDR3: ASSLSGTGRSTGELF
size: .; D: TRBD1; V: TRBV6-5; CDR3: ASRQTGGRSYT
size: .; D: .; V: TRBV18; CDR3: ASSPIQDTEAF
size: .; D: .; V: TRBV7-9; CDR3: ASSFRAPYEQY
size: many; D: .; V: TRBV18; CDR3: ASSPTRSSYNEQF
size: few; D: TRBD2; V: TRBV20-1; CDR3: SASTSSEQY
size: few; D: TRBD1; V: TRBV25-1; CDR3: ASRQTGANYGYT
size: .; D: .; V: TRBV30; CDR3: AWNSGVRSPLH
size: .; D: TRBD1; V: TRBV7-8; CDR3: ASSIPGQNNSPLH
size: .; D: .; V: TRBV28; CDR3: ASNTQGRRQETQY
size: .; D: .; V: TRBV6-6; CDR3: ASSRTAYGNQPQH
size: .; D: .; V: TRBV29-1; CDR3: SIGQMNTEAF
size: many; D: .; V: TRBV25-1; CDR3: ASIPVTSDTQY
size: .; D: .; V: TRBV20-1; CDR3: SAGGPGEQF